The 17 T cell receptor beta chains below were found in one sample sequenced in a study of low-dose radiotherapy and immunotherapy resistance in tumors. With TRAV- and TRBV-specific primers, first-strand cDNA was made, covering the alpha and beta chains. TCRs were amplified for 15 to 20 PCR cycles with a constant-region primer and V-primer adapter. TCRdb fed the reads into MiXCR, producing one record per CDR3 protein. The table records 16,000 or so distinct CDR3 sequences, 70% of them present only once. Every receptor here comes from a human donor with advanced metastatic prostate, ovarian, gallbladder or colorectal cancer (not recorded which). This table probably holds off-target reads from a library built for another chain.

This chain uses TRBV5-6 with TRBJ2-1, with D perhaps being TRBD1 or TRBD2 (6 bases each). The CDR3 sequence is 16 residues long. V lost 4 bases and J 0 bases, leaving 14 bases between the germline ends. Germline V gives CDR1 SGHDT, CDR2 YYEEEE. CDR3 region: CASSGAGGLSYNEQFF. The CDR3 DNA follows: TGTGCCAGCAGCGGCGCCGGGGGCCTCTCCTACAATGAGCAGTTCTTC.

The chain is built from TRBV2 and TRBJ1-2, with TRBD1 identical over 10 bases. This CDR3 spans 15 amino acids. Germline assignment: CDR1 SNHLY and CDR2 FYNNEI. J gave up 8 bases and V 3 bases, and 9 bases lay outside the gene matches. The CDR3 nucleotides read TGTGCCAGCAGTGACCCGGGACAGGGGTACGGCGGCTACACCTTC. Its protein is CASSDPGQGYGGYTF.

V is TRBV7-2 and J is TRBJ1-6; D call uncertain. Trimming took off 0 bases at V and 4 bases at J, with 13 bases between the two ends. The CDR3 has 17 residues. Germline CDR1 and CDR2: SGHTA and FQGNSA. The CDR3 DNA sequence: TGTGCCAGCAGCTTAGCCAGGACCGGATCATATAATTCACCCCTCCACTTT. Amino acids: CASSLARTGSYNSPLHF.

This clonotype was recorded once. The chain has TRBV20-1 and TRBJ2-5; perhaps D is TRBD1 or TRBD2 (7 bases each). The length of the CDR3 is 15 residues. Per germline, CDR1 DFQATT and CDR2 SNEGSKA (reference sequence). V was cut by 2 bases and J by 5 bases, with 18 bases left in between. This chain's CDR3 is CSARPLTGRGETQYF. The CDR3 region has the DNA TGCAGTGCTAGACCCCTGACAGGGAGGGGGGAGACCCAGTACTTC.

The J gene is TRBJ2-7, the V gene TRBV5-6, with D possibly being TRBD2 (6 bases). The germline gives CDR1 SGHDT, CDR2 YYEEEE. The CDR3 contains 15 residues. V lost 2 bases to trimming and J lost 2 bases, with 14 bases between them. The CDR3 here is CASSFSPGGAYEQYF. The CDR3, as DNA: TGTGCCAGCAGCTTCTCCCCTGGCGGGGCCTACGAGCAGTACTTC.

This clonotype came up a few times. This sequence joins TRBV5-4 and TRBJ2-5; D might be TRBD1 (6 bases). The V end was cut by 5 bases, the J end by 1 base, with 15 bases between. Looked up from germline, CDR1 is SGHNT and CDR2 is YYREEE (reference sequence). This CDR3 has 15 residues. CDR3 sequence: CASRRETGAQETQYF. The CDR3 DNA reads TGTGCCAGCAGAAGAGAGACAGGCGCCCAAGAGACCCAGTACTTC.

The CDR3 coding sequence is TGTGCCAGCAGCTTAGGGGGACAGGGGGACGAGCAGTACTTC. Amino acids: CASSLGGQGDEQYF. V is TRBV13 and J is TRBJ2-7; 11 bases agree with TRBD1. Trimming at V came to 0 bases and at J to 5 bases, leaving 0 bases not matched to a gene. Germline CDR1 and CDR2: PRHDT and FYEKMQ (reference sequence). The length of the CDR3 is 14 residues.

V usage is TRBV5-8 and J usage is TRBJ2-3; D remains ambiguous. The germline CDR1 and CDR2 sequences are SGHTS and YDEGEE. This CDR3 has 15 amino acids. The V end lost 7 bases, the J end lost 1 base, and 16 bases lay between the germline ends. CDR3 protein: CASRKGDGRTDTQYF. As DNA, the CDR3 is TGTGCCAGCCGAAAAGGTGACGGACGCACAGATACGCAGTATTTT.

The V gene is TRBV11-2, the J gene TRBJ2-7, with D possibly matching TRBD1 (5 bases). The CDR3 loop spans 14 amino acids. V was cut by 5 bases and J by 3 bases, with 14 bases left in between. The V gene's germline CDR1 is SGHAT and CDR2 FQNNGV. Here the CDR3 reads CASSRGGAYYEQYF. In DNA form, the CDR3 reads TGTGCCAGCAGCCGAGGTGGGGCTTACTACGAGCAGTACTTC.

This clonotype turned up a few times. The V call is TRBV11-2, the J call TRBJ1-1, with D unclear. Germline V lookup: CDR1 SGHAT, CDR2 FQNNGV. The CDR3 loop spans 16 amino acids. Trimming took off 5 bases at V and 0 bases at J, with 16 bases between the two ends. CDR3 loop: CASSRDLQLVNTEAFF. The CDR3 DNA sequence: TGTGCCAGCAGCCGAGACTTGCAACTGGTGAACACTGAAGCTTTCTTT. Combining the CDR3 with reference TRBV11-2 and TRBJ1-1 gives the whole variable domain EAGVAQSPRYKIIEKRQSVAFWCNPISGHATLYWYQQILGQGPKLLIQFQNNGVVDDSQLPKDRFSAERLKGVDSTLKIQPAKLEDSAVYLCASSRDLQLVNTEAFFGQGTRLTVV.

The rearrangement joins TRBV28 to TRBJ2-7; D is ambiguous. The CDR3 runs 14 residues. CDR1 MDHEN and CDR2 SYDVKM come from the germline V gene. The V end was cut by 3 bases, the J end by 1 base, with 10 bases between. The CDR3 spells CASSFKGKSYEQYF. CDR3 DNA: TGTGCCAGCAGTTTCAAGGGCAAGTCCTACGAGCAGTACTTC.

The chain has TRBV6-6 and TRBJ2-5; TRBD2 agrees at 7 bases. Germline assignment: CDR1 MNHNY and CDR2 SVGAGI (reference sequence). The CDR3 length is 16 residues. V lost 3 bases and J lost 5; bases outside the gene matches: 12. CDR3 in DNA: TGTGCCAGCAGTTATTCAGACCGTGCCGGGGGGGAGACCCAGTACTTC. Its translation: CASSYSDRAGGETQYF.

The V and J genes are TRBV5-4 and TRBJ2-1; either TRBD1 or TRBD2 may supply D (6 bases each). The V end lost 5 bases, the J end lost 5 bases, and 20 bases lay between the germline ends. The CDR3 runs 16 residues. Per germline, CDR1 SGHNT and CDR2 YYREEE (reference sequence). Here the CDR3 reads CASSRGDIGGHNEQFF. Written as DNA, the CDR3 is TGTGCCAGCAGTAGAGGGGACATCGGGGGCCACAATGAGCAGTTCTTC.

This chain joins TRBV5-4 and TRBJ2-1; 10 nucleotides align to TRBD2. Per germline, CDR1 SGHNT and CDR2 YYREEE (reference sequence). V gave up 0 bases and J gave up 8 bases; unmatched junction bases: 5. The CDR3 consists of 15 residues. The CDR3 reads CASSLVASGGDEQFF. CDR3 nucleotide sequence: TGTGCCAGCAGCTTGGTGGCTAGCGGGGGCGATGAGCAGTTCTTC.

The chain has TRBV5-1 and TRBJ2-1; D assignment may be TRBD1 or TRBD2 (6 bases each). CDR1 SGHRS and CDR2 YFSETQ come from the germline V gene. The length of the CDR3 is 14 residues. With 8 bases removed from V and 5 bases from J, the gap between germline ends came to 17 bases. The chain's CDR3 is CASTKDGGNNEQFF. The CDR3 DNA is TGCGCCAGTACCAAGGACGGGGGCAACAATGAGCAGTTCTTC.

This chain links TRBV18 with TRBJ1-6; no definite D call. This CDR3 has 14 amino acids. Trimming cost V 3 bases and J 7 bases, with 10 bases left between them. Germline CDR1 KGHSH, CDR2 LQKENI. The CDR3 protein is CASSPQTSNSPLHF. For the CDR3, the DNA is TGTGCCAGCTCACCGCAAACTAGCAATTCACCCCTCCACTTT.

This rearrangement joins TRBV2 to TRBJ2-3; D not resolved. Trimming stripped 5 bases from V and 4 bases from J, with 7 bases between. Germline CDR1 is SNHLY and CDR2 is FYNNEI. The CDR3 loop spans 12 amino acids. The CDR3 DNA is TGTGCCAGCAGTAGTTTGCCAGATACGCAGTATTTT. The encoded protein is CASSSLPDTQYF.